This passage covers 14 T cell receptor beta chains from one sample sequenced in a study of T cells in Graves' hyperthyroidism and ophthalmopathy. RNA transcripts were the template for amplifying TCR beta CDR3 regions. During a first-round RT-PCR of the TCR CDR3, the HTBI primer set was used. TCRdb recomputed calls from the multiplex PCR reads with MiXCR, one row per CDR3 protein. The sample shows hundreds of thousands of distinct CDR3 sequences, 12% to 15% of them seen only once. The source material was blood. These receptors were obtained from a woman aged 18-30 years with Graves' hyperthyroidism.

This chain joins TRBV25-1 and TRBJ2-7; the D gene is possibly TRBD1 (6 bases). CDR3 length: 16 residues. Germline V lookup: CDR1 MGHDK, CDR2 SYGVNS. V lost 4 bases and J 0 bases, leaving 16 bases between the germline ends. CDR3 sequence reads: CASSGASGAFSYEQYF. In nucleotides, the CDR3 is TGTGCCAGCAGTGGGGCCTCAGGGGCGTTCTCCTACGAGCAGTACTTC.

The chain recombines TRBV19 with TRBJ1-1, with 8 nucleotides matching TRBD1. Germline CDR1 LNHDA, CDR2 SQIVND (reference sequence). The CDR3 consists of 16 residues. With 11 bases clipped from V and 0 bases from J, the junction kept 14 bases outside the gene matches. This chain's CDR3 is CASGQGTGRMNTEAFF. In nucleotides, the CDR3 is TGTGCCTCAGGACAGGGAACGGGGAGAATGAACACTGAAGCTTTCTTT.

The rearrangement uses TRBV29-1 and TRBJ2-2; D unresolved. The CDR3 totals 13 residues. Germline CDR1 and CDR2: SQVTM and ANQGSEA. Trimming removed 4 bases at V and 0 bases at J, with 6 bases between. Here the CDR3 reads CSVAVPNTGELFF. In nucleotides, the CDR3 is TGCAGCGTTGCGGTCCCGAACACCGGGGAGCTGTTTTTT.

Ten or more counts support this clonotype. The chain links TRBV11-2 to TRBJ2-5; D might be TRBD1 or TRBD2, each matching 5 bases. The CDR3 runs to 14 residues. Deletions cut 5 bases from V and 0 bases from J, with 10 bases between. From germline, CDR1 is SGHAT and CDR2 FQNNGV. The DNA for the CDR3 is TGTGCCAGCAGCCCCGGGACGTACCAAGAGACCCAGTACTTC. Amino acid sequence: CASSPGTYQETQYF.

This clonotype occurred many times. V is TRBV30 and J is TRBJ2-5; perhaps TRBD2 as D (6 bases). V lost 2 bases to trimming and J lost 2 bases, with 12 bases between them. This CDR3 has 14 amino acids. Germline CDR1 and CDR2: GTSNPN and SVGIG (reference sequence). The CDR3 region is CAWSLGGRQETQYF. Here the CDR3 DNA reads TGTGCCTGGAGTCTCGGGGGACGGCAAGAGACCCAGTACTTC.

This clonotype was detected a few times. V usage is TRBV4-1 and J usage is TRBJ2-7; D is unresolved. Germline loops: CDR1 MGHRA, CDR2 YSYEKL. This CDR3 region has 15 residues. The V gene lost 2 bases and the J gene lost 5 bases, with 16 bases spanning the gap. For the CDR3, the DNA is TGCGCCAGCAGCCAACAGGTTGCCGGGTCCCACGAGCAGTACTTC. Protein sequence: CASSQQVAGSHEQYF.

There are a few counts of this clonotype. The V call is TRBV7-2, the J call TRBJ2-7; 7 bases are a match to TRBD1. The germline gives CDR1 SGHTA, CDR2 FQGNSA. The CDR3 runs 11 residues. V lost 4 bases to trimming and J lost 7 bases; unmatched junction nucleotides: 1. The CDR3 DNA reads TGTGCCAGCAGCTCGGGACAGGAGCAGTACTTC. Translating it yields CASSSGQEQYF.

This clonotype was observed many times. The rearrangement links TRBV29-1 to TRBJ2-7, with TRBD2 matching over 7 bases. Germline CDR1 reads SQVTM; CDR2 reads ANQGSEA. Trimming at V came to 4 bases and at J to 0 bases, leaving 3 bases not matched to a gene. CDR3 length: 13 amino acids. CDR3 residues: CSVVLAVSYEQYF. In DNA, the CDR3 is TGCAGCGTTGTCCTAGCGGTCTCCTACGAGCAGTACTTC.

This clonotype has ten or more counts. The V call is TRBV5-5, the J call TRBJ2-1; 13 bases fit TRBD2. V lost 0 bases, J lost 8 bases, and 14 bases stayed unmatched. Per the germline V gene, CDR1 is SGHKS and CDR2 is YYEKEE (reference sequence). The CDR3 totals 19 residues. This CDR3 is CASSLGLGTGTSGIYEQFF. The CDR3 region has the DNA TGTGCCAGCAGCTTGGGGTTGGGAACCGGGACTAGCGGGATCTATGAGCAGTTCTTC.

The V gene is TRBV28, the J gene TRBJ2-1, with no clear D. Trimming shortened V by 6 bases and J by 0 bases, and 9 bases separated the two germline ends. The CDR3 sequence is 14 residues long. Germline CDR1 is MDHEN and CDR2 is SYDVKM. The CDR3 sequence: CASSIHGSYNEQFF. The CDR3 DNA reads TGTGCCAGCAGCATACACGGCTCCTACAATGAGCAGTTCTTC. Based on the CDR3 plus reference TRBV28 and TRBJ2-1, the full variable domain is DVKVTQSSRYLVKRTGEKVFLECVQDMDHENMFWYRQDPGLGLRLIYFSYDVKMKEKGDIPEGYSVSREKKERFSLILESASTNQTSMYLCASSIHGSYNEQFFGPGTRLTVL.

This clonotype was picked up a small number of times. In DNA, the CDR3 is TGTGCCAGTAGACATCCGGACAGGGGGTCATCGGTGAACTATGGCTACACCTTC. It specifies CASRHPDRGSSVNYGYTF. The chain has TRBV19 and TRBJ1-2; 10 bases align to TRBD1. Germline trimming cut 6 bases from V and 2 bases from J; bases unmatched to any gene: 15. CDR1 and CDR2 from the germline V gene are LNHDA and SQIVND (reference sequence). The CDR3 extends over 18 amino acids.

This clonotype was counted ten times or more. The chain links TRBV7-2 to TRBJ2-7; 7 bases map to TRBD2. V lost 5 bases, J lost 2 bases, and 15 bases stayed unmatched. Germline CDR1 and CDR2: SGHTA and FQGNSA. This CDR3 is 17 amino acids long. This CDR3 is CASSPGRPSSGAYEQYF. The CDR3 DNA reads TGTGCCAGCAGCCCGGGACGTCCGTCTAGCGGAGCCTACGAGCAGTACTTC. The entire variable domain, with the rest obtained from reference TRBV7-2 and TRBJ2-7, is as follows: GAGVSQSPSNKVTEKGKDVELRCDPISGHTALYWYRQSLGQGLEFLIYFQGNSAPDKSGLPSDRFSAERTGGSVSTLTIQRTQQEDSAVYLCASSPGRPSSGAYEQYFGPGTRLTVT.

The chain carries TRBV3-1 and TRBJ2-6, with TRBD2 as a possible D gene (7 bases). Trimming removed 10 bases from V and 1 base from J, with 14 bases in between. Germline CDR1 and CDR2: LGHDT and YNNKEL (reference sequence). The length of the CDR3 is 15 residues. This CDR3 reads CATQGRGSGANVLTF. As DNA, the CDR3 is TGTGCCACCCAGGGGCGGGGGTCTGGGGCCAACGTCCTGACTTTC.

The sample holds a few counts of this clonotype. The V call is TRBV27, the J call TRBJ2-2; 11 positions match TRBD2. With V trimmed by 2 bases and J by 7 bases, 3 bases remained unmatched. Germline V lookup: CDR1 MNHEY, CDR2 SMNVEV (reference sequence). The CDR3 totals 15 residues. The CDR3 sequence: CASSLLAGGVGELFF. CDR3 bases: TGTGCCAGCAGTTTACTAGCGGGAGGAGTCGGGGAGCTGTTTTTT.